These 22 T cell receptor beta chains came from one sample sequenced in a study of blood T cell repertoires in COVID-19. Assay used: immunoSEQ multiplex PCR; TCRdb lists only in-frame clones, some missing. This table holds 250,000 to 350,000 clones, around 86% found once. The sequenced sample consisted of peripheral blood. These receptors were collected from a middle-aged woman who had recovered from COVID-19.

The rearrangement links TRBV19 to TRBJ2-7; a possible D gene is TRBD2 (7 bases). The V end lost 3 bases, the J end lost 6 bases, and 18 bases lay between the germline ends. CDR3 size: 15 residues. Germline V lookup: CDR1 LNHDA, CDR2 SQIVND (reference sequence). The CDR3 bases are TGTGCCAGTAGTATCCGGGGGGCGCCTGTTCCCGAGCAGTACTTC. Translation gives CASSIRGAPVPEQYF.

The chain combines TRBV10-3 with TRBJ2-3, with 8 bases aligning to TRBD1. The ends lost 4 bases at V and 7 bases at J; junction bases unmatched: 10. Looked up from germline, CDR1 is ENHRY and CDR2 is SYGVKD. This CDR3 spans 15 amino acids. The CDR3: CAISVSDRVENTQYF. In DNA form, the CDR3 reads TGTGCCATCAGTGTCTCGGACAGGGTGGAAAATACGCAGTATTTT.

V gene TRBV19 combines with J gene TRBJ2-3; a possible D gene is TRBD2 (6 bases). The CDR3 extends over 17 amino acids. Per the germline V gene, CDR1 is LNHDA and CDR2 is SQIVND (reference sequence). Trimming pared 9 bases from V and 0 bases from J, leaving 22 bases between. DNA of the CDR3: TGTGCCAGCGGAGGGCCCACCGACCCCCCCAGCACAGATACGCAGTATTTT. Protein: CASGGPTDPPSTDTQYF.

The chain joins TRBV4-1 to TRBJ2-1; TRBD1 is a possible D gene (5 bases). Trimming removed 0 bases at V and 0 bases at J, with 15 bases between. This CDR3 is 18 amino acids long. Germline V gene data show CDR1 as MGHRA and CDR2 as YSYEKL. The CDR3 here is CASSQEGWGASSYNEQFF. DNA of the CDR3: TGCGCCAGCAGCCAAGAGGGTTGGGGCGCGAGCTCCTACAATGAGCAGTTCTTC.

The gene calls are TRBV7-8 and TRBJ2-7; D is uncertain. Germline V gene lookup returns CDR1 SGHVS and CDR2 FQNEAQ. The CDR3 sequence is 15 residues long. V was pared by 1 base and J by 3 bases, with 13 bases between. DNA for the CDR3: TGTGCCAGCAGCTTAGGGGCCTCTTTGCTCTACGAGCAGTACTTC. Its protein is CASSLGASLLYEQYF.

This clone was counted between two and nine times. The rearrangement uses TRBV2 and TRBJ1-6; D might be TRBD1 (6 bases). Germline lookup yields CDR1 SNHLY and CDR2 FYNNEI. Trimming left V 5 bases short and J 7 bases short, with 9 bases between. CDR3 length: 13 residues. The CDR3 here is CASSTGWNSPLHF. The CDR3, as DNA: TGTGCCAGCAGTACAGGGTGGAATTCACCCCTCCACTTT.

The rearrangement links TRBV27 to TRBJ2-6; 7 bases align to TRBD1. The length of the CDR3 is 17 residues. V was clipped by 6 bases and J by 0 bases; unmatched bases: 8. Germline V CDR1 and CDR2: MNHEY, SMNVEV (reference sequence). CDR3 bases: TGTGCCAGCAGACAGGGGCCCTTTCACTCTGGGGCCAACGTCCTGACTTTC. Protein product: CASRQGPFHSGANVLTF.

CDR3 sequence (DNA): TGTGCCACCACAAGCGGGAGCTCCTACAATGAGCAGTTCTTC. This encodes CATTSGSSYNEQFF. This chain links TRBV24-1 with TRBJ2-1; TRBD2 agrees at 8 bases. Germline assignment: CDR1 KGHDR and CDR2 SFDVKD. The junction had 2 bases not matched to a gene; V was cut back by 8 bases and J by 0 bases. This CDR3 has 14 amino acids.

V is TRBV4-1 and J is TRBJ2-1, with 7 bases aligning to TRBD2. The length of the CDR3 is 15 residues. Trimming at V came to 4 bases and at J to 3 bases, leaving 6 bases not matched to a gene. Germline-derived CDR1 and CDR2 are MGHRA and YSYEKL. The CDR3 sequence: CASSPGGFDYNEQFF. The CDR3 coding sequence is TGCGCCAGCAGCCCGGGAGGCTTCGACTACAATGAGCAGTTCTTC.

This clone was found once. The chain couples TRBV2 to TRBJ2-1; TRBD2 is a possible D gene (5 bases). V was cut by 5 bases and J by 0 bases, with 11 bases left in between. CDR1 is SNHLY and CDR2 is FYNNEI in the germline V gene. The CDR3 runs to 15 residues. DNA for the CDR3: TGTGCCAGCAGTCGTAGCGTACACTCCTACAATGAGCAGTTCTTC. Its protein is CASSRSVHSYNEQFF.

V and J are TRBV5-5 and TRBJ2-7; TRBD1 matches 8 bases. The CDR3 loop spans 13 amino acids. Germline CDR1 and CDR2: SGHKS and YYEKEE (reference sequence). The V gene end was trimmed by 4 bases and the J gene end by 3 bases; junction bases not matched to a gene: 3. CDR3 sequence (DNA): TGTGCCAGCAGCGGGGGGACAGGCTACGAGCAGTACTTC. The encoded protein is CASSGGTGYEQYF.

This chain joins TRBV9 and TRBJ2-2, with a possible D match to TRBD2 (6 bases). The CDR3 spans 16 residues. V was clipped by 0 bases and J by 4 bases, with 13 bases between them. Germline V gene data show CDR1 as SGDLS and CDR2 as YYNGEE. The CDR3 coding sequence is TGTGCCAGCAGCGTAGGGGTAGCGGAGGGCACCGGGGAGCTGTTTTTT. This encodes CASSVGVAEGTGELFF.

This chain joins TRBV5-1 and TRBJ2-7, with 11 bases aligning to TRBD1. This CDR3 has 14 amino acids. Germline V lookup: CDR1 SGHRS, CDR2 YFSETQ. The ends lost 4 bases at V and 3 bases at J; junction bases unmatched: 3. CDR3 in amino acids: CASSRGQGVYEQYF. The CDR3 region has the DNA TGCGCCAGCAGCCGGGGACAGGGGGTCTACGAGCAGTACTTC.

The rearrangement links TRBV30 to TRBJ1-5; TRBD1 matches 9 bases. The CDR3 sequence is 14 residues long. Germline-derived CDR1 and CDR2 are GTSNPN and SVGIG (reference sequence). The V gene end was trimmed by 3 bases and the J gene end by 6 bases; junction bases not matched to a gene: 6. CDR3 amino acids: CAWSDRGLVQPQHF. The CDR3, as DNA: TGTGCCTGGAGCGACAGGGGGTTAGTTCAGCCCCAGCATTTT.

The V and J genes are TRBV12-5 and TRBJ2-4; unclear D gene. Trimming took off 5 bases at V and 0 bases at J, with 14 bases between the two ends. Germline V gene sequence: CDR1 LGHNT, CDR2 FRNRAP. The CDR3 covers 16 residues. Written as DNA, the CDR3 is TGTGCTAGTGGTCCACGATTAGAGTTAGCCAAAAACATTCAGTACTTC. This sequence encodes CASGPRLELAKNIQYF.

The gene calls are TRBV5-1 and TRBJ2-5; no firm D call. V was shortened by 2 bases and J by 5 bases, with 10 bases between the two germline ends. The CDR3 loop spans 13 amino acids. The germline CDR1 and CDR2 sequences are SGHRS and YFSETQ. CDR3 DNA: TGCGCCAGCAGCTTCACAGAGTGGGAGACCCAGTACTTC. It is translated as CASSFTEWETQYF.

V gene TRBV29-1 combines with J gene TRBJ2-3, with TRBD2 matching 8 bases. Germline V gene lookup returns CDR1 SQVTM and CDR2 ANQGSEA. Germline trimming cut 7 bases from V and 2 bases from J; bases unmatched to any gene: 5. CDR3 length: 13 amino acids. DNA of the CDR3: TGCAGCGGGGTAGCGGGACACACAGATACGCAGTATTTT. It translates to CSGVAGHTDTQYF.

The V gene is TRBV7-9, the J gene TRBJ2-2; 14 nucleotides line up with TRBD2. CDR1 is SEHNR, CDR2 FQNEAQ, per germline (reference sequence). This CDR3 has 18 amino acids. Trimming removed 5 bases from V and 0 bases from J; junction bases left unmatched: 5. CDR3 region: CASSAGLAGGANTGELFF. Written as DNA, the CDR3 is TGTGCCAGCAGCGCCGGACTAGCGGGAGGAGCGAACACCGGGGAGCTGTTTTTT.

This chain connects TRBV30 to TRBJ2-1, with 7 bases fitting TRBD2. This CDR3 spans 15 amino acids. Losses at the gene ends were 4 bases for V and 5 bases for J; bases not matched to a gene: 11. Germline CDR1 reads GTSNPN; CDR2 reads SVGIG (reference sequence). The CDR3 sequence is CAWTLKGLSHNEQFF. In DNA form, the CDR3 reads TGTGCCTGGACGTTAAAGGGACTATCGCACAATGAGCAGTTCTTC. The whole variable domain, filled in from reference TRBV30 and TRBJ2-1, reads SQTIHQWPATLVQPVGSPLSLECTVEGTSNPNLYWYRQAAGRGLQLLFYSVGIGQISSEVPQNLSASRPQDRQFILSSKKLLLSDSGFYLCAWTLKGLSHNEQFFGPGTRLTVL.

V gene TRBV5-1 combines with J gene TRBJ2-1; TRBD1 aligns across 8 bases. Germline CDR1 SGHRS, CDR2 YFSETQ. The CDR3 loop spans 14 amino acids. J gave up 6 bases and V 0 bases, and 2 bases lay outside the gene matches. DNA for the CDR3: TGCGCCAGCAGCTTGGAACAGGGGGGCAATGAGCAGTTCTTC. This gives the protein CASSLEQGGNEQFF. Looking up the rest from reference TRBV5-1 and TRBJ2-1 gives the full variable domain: KAGVTQTPRYLIKTRGQQVTLSCSPISGHRSVSWYQQTPGQGLQFLFEYFSETQRNKGNFPGRFSGRQFSNSRSEMNVSTLELGDSALYLCASSLEQGGNEQFFGPGTRLTVL.

The CDR3 DNA is TGTGCCAGCAGCCAAACTGGACAGGGGGAGGCAAAACTGTTTTTT. This sequence encodes CASSQTGQGEAKLFF. The V and J genes are TRBV3-1 (or the pseudogene TRBV3-2) and TRBJ1-4; TRBD1 aligns across 10 bases. CDR1 and CDR2 from the germline V gene are LGHDT and YNNKEL (reference sequence). V shed 2 bases and J 10 bases; nucleotides not matched to a gene: 7. The CDR3 consists of 15 residues.

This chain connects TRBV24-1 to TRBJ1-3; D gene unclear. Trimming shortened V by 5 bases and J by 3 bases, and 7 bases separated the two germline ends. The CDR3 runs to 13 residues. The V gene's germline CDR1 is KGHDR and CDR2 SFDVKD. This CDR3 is CATSGADGNTIYF. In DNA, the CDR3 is TGTGCCACCAGTGGAGCGGATGGAAACACCATATATTTT.